The 24 T cell receptor beta chains listed next were all sequenced from one sample in a study of blood T cell repertoires in COVID-19. The method was immunoSEQ multiplex PCR; TCRdb's version includes in-frame clones alone and lacks a portion of them. The sample carries roughly 100,000 clones, 75% to 90% recorded once. The sequenced sample consisted of peripheral blood. These receptors came from a woman at least 80 years old with active or convalescent COVID-19.

This clone was counted a few times. Its ends do not fully match the called genes, so a read error is possible. The J gene is TRBJ2-1, the V gene TRBV5-1; 7 bases fit TRBD1. Germline V gene data show CDR1 as SGHRS and CDR2 as YFSETQ. This CDR3 spans 14 amino acids. The CDR3 DNA follows: TGCGCCAGCAGCTCCAGGGGGTCCTACGATGAGCAGTTCTTC. Translation: CASSSRGSYDEQFF. Full variable domain (outside the CDR3, taken from reference TRBV5-1 and TRBJ2-1): KAGVTQTPRYLIKTRGQQVTLSCSPISGHRSVSWYQQTPGQGLQFLFEYFSETQRNKGNFPGRFSGRQFSNSRSEMNVSTLELGDSALYLCASSSRGSYDEQFFGPGTRLTVL.

The V gene is TRBV5-1, the J gene TRBJ1-2, with 7 bases that match TRBD1. Germline assignment: CDR1 SGHRS and CDR2 YFSETQ. This CDR3 is 15 amino acids long. J was trimmed by 7 bases and V by 4 bases; bases with no gene match: 13. The CDR3 DNA reads TGCGCCAGCAGCCAAACTACCTCCAGACAGGGTGGCTACACCTTC. It yields the protein CASSQTTSRQGGYTF.

This chain uses TRBV7-9 with TRBJ2-7, with D possibly matching TRBD1 (5 bases). Germline CDR1 and CDR2: SEHNR and FQNEAQ (reference sequence). This CDR3 spans 16 amino acids. Trimming shortened V by 3 bases and J by 5 bases, and 20 bases separated the two germline ends. The CDR3 loop reads CASSFINRPPSNEQYF. CDR3 DNA sequence: TGTGCCAGCAGCTTCATTAACAGGCCTCCGAGCAACGAGCAGTACTTC.

This clone has just a few counts. The V gene is TRBV5-4, the J gene TRBJ1-2; D not certain. CDR1 is SGHNT and CDR2 is YYREEE in the germline V gene (reference sequence). Deletions cut 4 bases from V and 3 bases from J, with 10 bases between. The CDR3 loop spans 13 amino acids. CDR3 sequence (DNA): TGTGCCAGCAGCCCCCATCATTACTATGGCTACACCTTC. Translation gives CASSPHHYYGYTF.

V and J are TRBV15 and TRBJ2-5; 7 bases are a match to TRBD1. Germline assignment: CDR1 LNHNV and CDR2 YYDKDF (reference sequence). V trimming: 1 base; J trimming: 1 base; junction bases outside the gene matches: 6. The CDR3 loop spans 16 amino acids. This CDR3 reads CATSRGQGRVQETQYF. CDR3 DNA: TGTGCCACCAGCAGAGGACAGGGTCGGGTCCAAGAGACCCAGTACTTC.

Only a few counts were recorded for this clone. CDR3 loop: CASSQDPARTAHYNQPQHF. CDR3 in DNA: TGCGCCAGCAGCCAAGATCCCGCGAGGACAGCGCATTACAATCAGCCCCAGCATTTT. The chain employs TRBV4-1 and TRBJ1-5; perhaps TRBD1 as D (6 bases). The CDR3 has 19 amino acids. The germline V gene has CDR1 MGHRA and CDR2 YSYEKL. Trimming left V 0 bases short and J 3 bases short, with 21 bases between.

The chain links TRBV5-5 to TRBJ2-1; 9 bases are shared with TRBD2. There are 15 residues in the CDR3. CDR1 SGHKS and CDR2 YYEKEE come from the germline V gene (reference sequence). V lost 5 bases, J lost 4 bases, and 7 bases stayed unmatched. The CDR3 loop is CASSSGTSSYNEQFF. The CDR3 coding sequence is TGTGCCAGCAGTTCCGGGACTAGCAGTTACAATGAGCAGTTCTTC. The complete variable domain, with remaining parts taken from reference TRBV5-5 and TRBJ2-1, reads DAGVTQSPTHLIKTRGQQVTLRCSPISGHKSVSWYQQVLGQGPQFIFQYYEKEERGRGNFPDRFSARQFPNYSSELNVNALLLGDSALYLCASSSGTSSYNEQFFGPGTRLTVL.

This clone has a single count. The chain couples TRBV5-4 to TRBJ2-5, with D perhaps matching TRBD1 (6 bases). V lost 4 bases and J lost 4, with 17 bases in between. The CDR3 has 15 amino acids. CDR1 and CDR2 from the germline V gene are SGHNT and YYREEE (reference sequence). The CDR3 DNA follows: TGTGCCAGCAGCCCGGAACAGGGTAGGCCAGAGACCCAGTACTTC. This codes for CASSPEQGRPETQYF.

The rearrangement links TRBV7-9 to TRBJ1-2; 7 nucleotides agree with TRBD1. The CDR3 spans 14 residues. Trimming at V came to 5 bases and at J to 7 bases, leaving 10 bases not matched to a gene. In germline, CDR1 is SEHNR, CDR2 FQNEAQ (reference sequence). The CDR3 protein is CASSTPIGGFGYTF. The CDR3, as DNA: TGTGCCAGCAGCACACCCATAGGGGGCTTTGGCTACACCTTC.

The rearrangement joins TRBV7-9 to TRBJ2-4, with no clear D. The CDR3 is made up of 11 amino acids. Germline lookup yields CDR1 SEHNR and CDR2 FQNEAQ (reference sequence). Trimming took 5 bases from V and 11 from J, leaving 10 bases between them. The CDR3 DNA reads as TGTGCCAGCAGCATAGGTCCCTTTCAGTACTTC. Translated: CASSIGPFQYF.

V gene TRBV2 combines with J gene TRBJ2-1, with D uncertain. Between the trimmed V and J ends, which lost 4 bases and 7 bases, there was a span of 8 bases. Germline V lookup: CDR1 SNHLY, CDR2 FYNNEI. There are 12 residues in the CDR3. CDR3 DNA: TGTGCCAGCAGTGGGGCTTTGAATGAGCAGTTCTTC. It encodes CASSGALNEQFF.

The chain couples TRBV7-9 to TRBJ1-6; D unclear. Germline V lookup: CDR1 SEHNR, CDR2 FQNEAQ (reference sequence). Trimming removed 7 bases from V and 9 bases from J, with 10 bases in between. The CDR3 is made up of 12 amino acids. CDR3 coding DNA: TGTGCCAGCACTACAAGCGCTTCACCCCTCCACTTT. This translates into CASTTSASPLHF.

In nucleotides, the CDR3 is TGCGCCAGCAGCTTGGAGGGGGTTGGTGAAAAACTGTTTTTT. This codes for CASSLEGVGEKLFF. The V call is TRBV5-1, the J call TRBJ1-4, with D tentatively TRBD1 (6 bases). V was trimmed by 0 bases and J by 7 bases, leaving 10 bases between them. Germline CDR1 and CDR2: SGHRS and YFSETQ. This CDR3 has 14 amino acids.

The J gene is TRBJ1-1, the V gene TRBV5-5; 7 bases map to TRBD1. J was trimmed by 0 bases and V by 3 bases; bases with no gene match: 2. The CDR3 runs to 14 residues. Germline lookup yields CDR1 SGHKS and CDR2 YYEKEE (reference sequence). CDR3 loop: CASSSGQLNTEAFF. CDR3 sequence (DNA): TGTGCCAGCAGCTCGGGACAGCTGAACACTGAAGCTTTCTTT.

J is TRBJ2-7 and V is TRBV28, with 7 bases aligning to TRBD2. The CDR3 loop spans 17 amino acids. The V and J ends lost 3 bases and 0 bases, in that order; junction bases with no gene match: 11. Germline V lookup: CDR1 MDHEN, CDR2 SYDVKM. The CDR3 loop reads CASSFPFSGRSSYEQYF. CDR3 sequence (DNA): TGTGCCAGCAGTTTCCCCTTTAGCGGGCGGAGCTCCTACGAGCAGTACTTC.

The chain has TRBV6-1 and TRBJ1-6, with 12 bases identical to TRBD1. The CDR3 runs to 16 residues. V was pared by 4 bases and J by 4 bases, with 2 bases of the junction left unmatched. Germline-derived CDR1 and CDR2 are MNHNS and SASEGT. CDR3 nucleotide sequence: TGTGCCAGCAGTGTGGGACAGGGGGCGTATAATTCACCCCTCCACTTT. The encoded protein is CASSVGQGAYNSPLHF.

The genes are TRBV11-3 and TRBJ2-1, with D maybe TRBD2 (7 bases). CDR3 length: 13 amino acids. V was shortened by 4 bases and J by 6 bases, with 10 bases between the two germline ends. Per the germline V gene, CDR1 is SGHNT and CDR2 is YENEEA. DNA for the CDR3: TGTGCCAGCAGCTATAGGGGGGGCAATGAGCAGTTCTTC. Its protein product is CASSYRGGNEQFF. Combining the CDR3 with reference TRBV11-3 and TRBJ2-1 gives the whole variable domain EAGVVQSPRYKIIEKKQPVAFWCNPISGHNTLYWYLQNLGQGPELLIRYENEEAVDDSQLPKDRFSAERLKGVDSTLKIQPAELGDSAVYLCASSYRGGNEQFFGPGTRLTVL.

The gene calls are TRBV5-4 and TRBJ2-7, with TRBD1 matching over 10 bases. This CDR3 comprises 16 residues. V lost 3 bases to trimming and J lost 2 bases; unmatched junction nucleotides: 8. In germline, CDR1 is SGHNT, CDR2 YYREEE (reference sequence). The CDR3 sequence: CASSSVGTGAAYEQYF. The CDR3 DNA reads as TGTGCCAGCAGCTCCGTTGGGACAGGGGCAGCCTACGAGCAGTACTTC.

V is TRBV4-3 and J is TRBJ2-1; 9 bases match TRBD1. The CDR3 loop spans 15 amino acids. The ends lost 6 bases at V and 9 bases at J; junction bases unmatched: 12. The germline gives CDR1 LGHNA, CDR2 YSLEER. In DNA form, the CDR3 reads TGCGCCAGCAGACTTTCACAGGGGGCTGTGAGTGAGCAGTTCTTC. Translated: CASRLSQGAVSEQFF.

This clone was detected once. The V gene is TRBV18, the J gene TRBJ1-1; 8 bases map to TRBD1. This CDR3 region has 15 residues. Germline CDR1 and CDR2: KGHSH and LQKENI. V lost 3 bases and J lost 5; bases outside the gene matches: 8. The CDR3 DNA reads TGTGCCAGCTCACCTCGACAGGGGCCGCAAACTGAAGCTTTCTTT. Its translation is CASSPRQGPQTEAFF. Filled out from reference TRBV18 and TRBJ1-1, the complete variable domain reads NAGVMQNPRHLVRRRGQEARLRCSPMKGHSHVYWYRQLPEEGLKFMVYLQKENIIDESGMPKERFSAEFPKEGPSILRIQQVVRGDSAAYFCASSPRQGPQTEAFFGQGTRLTVV.

In DNA form, the CDR3 reads TGTGCCAGCAGCCTACTGAATCAGCCCCAGCATTTT. Translation: CASSLLNQPQHF. The rearrangement uses TRBV5-4 and TRBJ1-5, with D unresolved. The CDR3 sequence is 12 residues long. Germline V gives CDR1 SGHNT, CDR2 YYREEE (reference sequence). V was shortened by 4 bases and J by 4 bases, with 6 bases between the two germline ends.

Regarding this clone: Germline is not matched at one junction end, which may reflect a read error. CDR3 loop: CASIETGSGELFF. As DNA, the CDR3 is TGTGCCAGCATTGAAACAGGCTCCGGGGAGCTGTTTTTT. This chain links TRBV6-1 with TRBJ2-2; the D gene is possibly TRBD1 (5 bases). Germline V gives CDR1 MNHNS, CDR2 SASEGT. This CDR3 is built from 13 residues.

The rearrangement links TRBV30 to TRBJ1-2; D gene unclear. The V gene's germline CDR1 is GTSNPN and CDR2 SVGIG (reference sequence). The CDR3 length is 13 residues. V was clipped by 2 bases and J by 2 bases, with 9 bases between them. The CDR3 DNA reads as TGTGCCTGGAGTCCTCTACTGAACTATGGCTACACCTTC. Its translation: CAWSPLLNYGYTF.

The chain joins TRBV13 to TRBJ1-1; 8 positions match TRBD1. The V gene's germline CDR1 is PRHDT and CDR2 FYEKMQ (reference sequence). This CDR3 is 14 amino acids long. V gave up 3 bases and J gave up 4 bases; unmatched junction bases: 4. The CDR3 loop reads CASSFDRGSTEAFF. In DNA form, the CDR3 reads TGTGCCAGCAGCTTCGACAGGGGTAGCACTGAAGCTTTCTTT.